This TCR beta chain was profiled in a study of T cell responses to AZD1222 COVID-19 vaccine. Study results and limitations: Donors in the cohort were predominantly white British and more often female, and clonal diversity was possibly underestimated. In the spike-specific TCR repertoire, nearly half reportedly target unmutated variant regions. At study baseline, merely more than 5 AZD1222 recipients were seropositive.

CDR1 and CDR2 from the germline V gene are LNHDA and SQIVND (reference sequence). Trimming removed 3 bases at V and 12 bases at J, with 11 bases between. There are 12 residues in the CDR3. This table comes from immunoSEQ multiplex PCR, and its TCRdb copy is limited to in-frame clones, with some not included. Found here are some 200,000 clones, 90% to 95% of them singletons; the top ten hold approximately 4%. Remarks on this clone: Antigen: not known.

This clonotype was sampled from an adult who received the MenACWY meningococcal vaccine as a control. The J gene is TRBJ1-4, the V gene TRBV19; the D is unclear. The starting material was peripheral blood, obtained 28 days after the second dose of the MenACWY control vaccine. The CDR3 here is CASSIRWQELFF. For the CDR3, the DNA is TGTGCCAGTAGTATCAGGTGGCAAGAACTGTTTTTT.